This T cell receptor (beta chain) came from a study of cytomegalovirus exposure and HLA in healthy donors. Clones were read by immunoSEQ multiplex PCR, and TCRdb kept only the in-frame ones, dropping some. The sample has about 160,000 clones; about 85% are singletons. General observations from the study: The study put roughly 160 TCR beta chains on its list as cytomegalovirus-associated. A few chains tied to CMV proved CMV antigen-specific in vitro. The tendency of first-cohort TCR clusters to co-occur in the 95 to 150 validation repertoires was the finding of a later analysis. High sensitivity and specificity were reportedly achieved when the classifier diagnosed cytomegalovirus status.

Trimming at V came to 5 bases and at J to 12 bases, leaving 7 bases not matched to a gene. Germline CDR1 is LNHDA and CDR2 is SQIVND (reference sequence). The CDR3 is made up of 13 amino acids. This clone was recorded a few times. What it binds is unknown. The TCR comes from a man aged 30 to 39 in good health and CMV-seropositive. Sequenced: PBMCs. The V gene is TRBV19, the J gene TRBJ2-1; 10 bases match TRBD1. The CDR3 DNA is TGTGCCAGTAGTTCCTATGGACAGGGGGGGCAGTTCTTC. Protein sequence: CASSSYGQGGQFF.